This T cell receptor beta chain is drawn from a study of blood T cell repertoires in COVID-19. The overall study: From T cells, B-cell-depleted T cells, or PBMCs came the material, which was cDNA or gDNA.

Cohorts were determined from participant-reported clinical history. Two consecutive negative NP/OP PCR tests, clearance, or resolved symptoms defined Cohort 3 recovery. Original data processing: Estimated nucleated cell counts came from reference gene primer amplification. This table comes from immunoSEQ multiplex PCR, and its TCRdb copy is limited to in-frame clones, with some not included. Clonal size and the V and J genes are those of that table, whereas D and trimming came from the DNA. The sample lists a few hundred thousand clones, 70% to 90% occurring once. V was trimmed by 0 bases and J by 0 bases, leaving 9 bases between them. The CDR3 sequence is 16 residues long. From germline, CDR1 is LGHNA and CDR2 YNFKEQ.

The source material was PBMCs or T cells enriched from blood (not recorded which). The TCR was taken from a man aged 30-40 years who had recovered from COVID-19. The rearrangement uses TRBV4-2 and TRBJ1-3; D is unclear. The CDR3 region is CASSQERFPSGNTIYF. The DNA of the CDR3 is TGTGCCAGCAGCCAAGAGAGGTTTCCCTCTGGAAACACCATATATTTT.